Listed here are 16 T cell receptor beta chains from one sample, sequenced in a study of blood T cells in healthy people across ages. Combining a sample-barcoded 5' primer with a J-beta primer mix, a second PCR ran for about 7 to 12 cycles. TCRdb analysed the 5' RACE reads with MiXCR anew, one entry per CDR3 protein. This sample yields approximately 2,000,000 distinct CDR3 sequences, of which roughly two fifths are seen a single time; 23% belongs to the top ten. The sample comprised blood. All receptors derive from a human donor in good health.

The rearrangement links TRBV20-1 to TRBJ2-7, with 7 bases fitting TRBD1. From germline, CDR1 is DFQATT and CDR2 SNEGSKA (reference sequence). Trimming took 0 bases from V and 2 from J; bases not matched to a gene: 7. The CDR3 runs to 15 residues. CDR3 DNA: TGCAGTGCTAGAGATTCACAGGGGCGACCCTACGAGCAGTACTTC. It codes for CSARDSQGRPYEQYF.

This clonotype appeared a few times. For the CDR3, the DNA is TGCGCCAGCAGAGGGACTAGCGGAACCACAGATACGCAGTATTTT. Translating gives CASRGTSGTTDTQYF. The V gene is TRBV5-1, the J gene TRBJ2-3; 11 bases line up with TRBD2. Germline-derived CDR1 and CDR2 are SGHRS and YFSETQ. The junction had 4 bases not matched to a gene; V was cut back by 5 bases and J by 2 bases. This CDR3 region has 15 residues. Supplemented by reference TRBV5-1 and TRBJ2-3, the full variable domain reads KAGVTQTPRYLIKTRGQQVTLSCSPISGHRSVSWYQQTPGQGLQFLFEYFSETQRNKGNFPGRFSGRQFSNSRSEMNVSTLELGDSALYLCASRGTSGTTDTQYFGPGTRLTVL.

The rearrangement uses TRBV7-2 and TRBJ2-3; D remains unclear. The ends were cut back, 5 bases at V and 0 bases at J, with 9 bases in the middle. This CDR3 comprises 14 residues. Germline V gene data show CDR1 as SGHTA and CDR2 as FQGNSA. CDR3 protein: CASSPSYSTDTQYF. CDR3 sequence (DNA): TGTGCCAGCAGCCCGTCGTATAGCACAGATACGCAGTATTTT. Full variable domain (remainder filled in from reference TRBV7-2 and TRBJ2-3): GAGVSQSPSNKVTEKGKDVELRCDPISGHTALYWYRQSLGQGLEFLIYFQGNSAPDKSGLPSDRFSAERTGGSVSTLTIQRTQQEDSAVYLCASSPSYSTDTQYFGPGTRLTVL.

The chain combines TRBV20-1 with TRBJ2-3; weak D call: TRBD2 (6 bases). Germline CDR1 DFQATT, CDR2 SNEGSKA (reference sequence). CDR3 length equals 15 residues. V lost 5 bases and J lost 3, with 18 bases in between. CDR3 sequence (DNA): TGCAGTGCTCAACGACTAGTCCTGAGGACAGATACGCAGTATTTT. Translating gives CSAQRLVLRTDTQYF.

This clonotype has more than one count but fewer than ten. The rearrangement joins TRBV5-1 to TRBJ2-3, with 8 bases aligning to TRBD1. This CDR3 has 15 residues. V was clipped by 4 bases and J by 2 bases; unmatched bases: 6. Per germline, CDR1 SGHRS and CDR2 YFSETQ. CDR3 DNA sequence: TGCGCCAGCAGCATGGGACAGGAGTTCACAGATACGCAGTATTTT. This translates into CASSMGQEFTDTQYF.

A few counts support this clonotype. The rearrangement links TRBV12-3 or TRBV12-4 to TRBJ1-5; D unclear. The CDR3 has 14 amino acids. With 7 bases removed from V and 0 bases from J, the gap between germline ends came to 10 bases. CDR3 amino acids: CASNLLYSNQPQHF. The CDR3 coding sequence is TGTGCCAGCAATTTGTTATATAGCAATCAGCCCCAGCATTTT.

The rearrangement links TRBV6-1 to TRBJ2-5; D might be TRBD1 (6 bases). CDR3 length: 13 residues. Trimming cost V 6 bases and J 5 bases, with 13 bases left between them. Germline V lookup: CDR1 MNHNS, CDR2 SASEGT. The CDR3 protein is CASRESGVETQYF. CDR3 nucleotide sequence: TGTGCCAGCAGGGAATCAGGGGTTGAGACCCAGTACTTC.

This clonotype showed up just once. The rearrangement uses TRBV24-1 and TRBJ2-1, with 7 positions matching TRBD1. The length of the CDR3 is 14 residues. In germline, CDR1 is KGHDR, CDR2 SFDVKD. V trimming: 5 bases; J trimming: 9 bases; junction bases outside the gene matches: 9. CDR3 region: CATSASDRVFEQFF. As DNA, the CDR3 is TGTGCCACCAGTGCGTCAGACAGGGTCTTTGAGCAGTTCTTC.

The rearrangement links TRBV5-1 to TRBJ1-2; 10 bases line up with TRBD1. With 4 bases clipped from V and 8 bases from J, the junction kept 14 bases outside the gene matches. This CDR3 has 16 amino acids. CDR1 SGHRS and CDR2 YFSETQ come from the germline V gene. The CDR3 DNA reads as TGCGCCAGCAGCACATTTCCGGGACAGGGGCCGCGGGGCTACACCTTC. Protein: CASSTFPGQGPRGYTF.

The V gene is TRBV21-1, the J gene TRBJ2-1. TRBV21-1 is reported as a pseudogene. The CDR3 has 14 amino acids. The chain's CDR3 is CASSKADFHNEQFF. DNA of the CDR3: TGTGCCAGCAGCAAAGCAGACTTCCACAATGAGCAGTTCTTC.

This chain joins TRBV4-3 and TRBJ2-4; D is unresolved. The J call is doubtful: the DNA matches TRBJ2-7 better. CDR1 is LGHNA, CDR2 YSLEER, per germline. The CDR3 consists of 17 residues. CDR3 DNA sequence: TGCGCCAGCAGCCAAGATCTAGGGTCTTCTTCCTTCTACGAGCAGTACTTC. Translating gives CASSQDLGSSSFYEQYF.

The genes are TRBV6-5 and TRBJ2-5; a possible D gene is TRBD1 (6 bases). Trimming removed 2 bases at V and 4 bases at J, with 8 bases between. This CDR3 comprises 13 residues. Per germline, CDR1 MNHEY and CDR2 SVGAGI. The CDR3: CASSYGRGETQYF. CDR3 in DNA: TGTGCCAGCAGTTACGGCAGGGGAGAGACCCAGTACTTC.

This chain links TRBV9 with TRBJ2-5; perhaps TRBD2 as D (5 bases). Germline values: CDR1 SGDLS, CDR2 YYNGEE. The CDR3 is made up of 12 amino acids. V gave up 0 bases and J gave up 7 bases, with 7 bases separating them. The CDR3: CASSVAEGTQYF. The CDR3, as DNA: TGTGCCAGCAGCGTAGCTGAGGGGACCCAGTACTTC.

V gene TRBV4-3 combines with J gene TRBJ2-5; no clear D. With 2 bases removed from V and 7 bases from J, the gap between germline ends came to 11 bases. The CDR3 sequence is 13 residues long. CDR1 and CDR2 (germline): LGHNA, YSLEER. The CDR3 loop is CASSQLGSGTQYF. CDR3 DNA sequence: TGCGCCAGCAGCCAACTGGGTTCTGGGACCCAGTACTTC.

Only a few counts were recorded for this clonotype. One end of the junction does not line up with germline, which may come from a read error. The rearrangement joins TRBV6-5 to TRBJ1-3; unclear D gene. The germline V gene has CDR1 MNHEY and CDR2 SVGAGI. There are 14 residues in the CDR3. The CDR3 spells CAGSYPGSGNTIYF. CDR3 DNA: TGTGCCGGCAGTTACCCGGGATCTGGAAACACCATATATTTT.

This clonotype was detected only a few times. V and J are TRBV12-3 or TRBV12-4 and TRBJ2-1; TRBD2 aligns across 8 bases. The CDR3 has 15 residues. The V gene end was trimmed by 3 bases and the J gene end by 7 bases; junction bases not matched to a gene: 8. The CDR3 nucleotides read TGTGCCAGCAGTTTTCCGGGGGGGGCGAGGAATGAGCAGTTCTTC. It is translated as CASSFPGGARNEQFF.